These 32 T cell receptor beta chains were all obtained from the same sample, sequenced in a study of T cell repertoires in cytomegalovirus infection. TCRdb called the reads again in MiXCR, with one record for every CDR3 protein. The sample holds tens of thousands of distinct CDR3 sequences, around 21% seen once. Their antigen targets remain unknown. The sample was CD8+ T cells from cultured PBMCs, taken from culture after CMV antigen stimulation. The receptors originated from a human donor in good health (CMV status not recorded). Some clones in this sample may be carry-over from other donors' samples.

The chain is built from TRBV29-1 and TRBJ2-1; the D call may be TRBD1 or TRBD2 (5 bases each). The CDR3 is 11 amino acids. Germline CDR1 is SQVTM and CDR2 is ANQGSEA. Trimming removed 7 bases at V and 9 bases at J, with 13 bases between. The CDR3 here is CSGDPSGEQFF. For the CDR3, the DNA is TGCAGCGGGGACCCTAGTGGTGAGCAGTTCTTC.

A few counts support this clonotype. This rearrangement joins TRBV12-3 or TRBV12-4 to TRBJ2-7, with D maybe TRBD2 (5 bases). The length of the CDR3 is 13 residues. The V end lost 3 bases, the J end lost 5 bases, and 11 bases lay between the germline ends. CDR3 sequence reads: CASSFRGYNEQYF. DNA of the CDR3: TGTGCCAGCAGTTTTCGGGGATACAACGAGCAGTACTTC.

The chain employs TRBV7-2 and TRBJ1-3, with 9 positions matching TRBD1. CDR3 length equals 15 residues. Germline CDR1 is SGHTA and CDR2 is FQGNSA. V was clipped by 5 bases and J by 4 bases; unmatched bases: 6. The CDR3, as DNA: TGTGCCAGCAGCCTCGGACAGGGGCCCGGAAACACCATATATTTT. Its translation: CASSLGQGPGNTIYF.

There are a few counts of this clonotype. Germline and junction disagree at one end, which may indicate a read error. The gene calls are TRBV6-2 or TRBV6-3 and TRBJ2-1, with TRBD1 matching 8 bases. This CDR3 is 15 amino acids long. CDR1 and CDR2 from the germline V gene are MNHEY and SVGEGT. The DNA of the CDR3 is TGTGCCAGCCGTTATACAGGGGGTTGGGTCCATGAGCAGTTCTTC. This gives the protein CASRYTGGWVHEQFF.

In its sample, this clonotype was seen many times. This chain uses TRBV20-1 with TRBJ2-5; a possible D gene is TRBD2 (7 bases). Per germline, CDR1 DFQATT and CDR2 SNEGSKA (reference sequence). The V gene lost 0 bases and the J gene lost 4 bases, with 15 bases spanning the gap. The CDR3 extends over 15 amino acids. CDR3 residues: CSARDLRGGAETQYF. The CDR3, as DNA: TGCAGTGCTAGAGATCTGAGGGGGGGCGCAGAGACCCAGTACTTC.

This clonotype was counted at least ten times. The chain couples TRBV28 to TRBJ2-2; 10 nucleotides agree with TRBD1. CDR3 size: 15 residues. V lost 6 bases to trimming and J lost 5 bases; unmatched junction nucleotides: 6. Germline CDR1 is MDHEN and CDR2 is SYDVKM. DNA of the CDR3: TGTGCCAGCAGCCCGACAGGGGGCGCAACCGGGGAGCTGTTTTTT. It codes for CASSPTGGATGELFF.

J is TRBJ1-4 and V is TRBV19, with TRBD1 identical over 7 bases. The CDR3 covers 13 residues. The V gene end was trimmed by 7 bases and the J gene end by 8 bases; junction bases not matched to a gene: 7. CDR1 and CDR2 (germline): LNHDA, SQIVND (reference sequence). The CDR3 DNA is TGTGCCAGTATTTCGGGACAGTACGAAAAACTGTTTTTT. Translating it yields CASISGQYEKLFF.

In its sample, this clonotype was seen a few times. The V gene is TRBV20-1, the J gene TRBJ1-6, with TRBD1 as a possible D gene (5 bases). The CDR3 runs 18 residues. V dropped 0 bases and J dropped 0 bases, with 15 bases sitting between them. Germline CDR1 and CDR2: DFQATT and SNEGSKA (reference sequence). The CDR3 DNA reads as TGCAGTGCTAGAGATTCCGCAGGGTCGGGCTCCTATAATTCACCCCTCCACTTT. It codes for CSARDSAGSGSYNSPLHF.

This clonotype came up many times. The rearrangement joins TRBV27 to TRBJ1-1, with D maybe TRBD1 (6 bases). The germline V gene encodes CDR1 MNHEY and CDR2 SMNVEV (reference sequence). With 2 bases removed from V and 7 bases from J, the gap between germline ends came to 14 bases. The CDR3 is made up of 14 amino acids. The CDR3 region has the DNA TGTGCCAGCAGTTTAAGAGGTCGGGGGCGTGAAGCTTTCTTT. Amino acid sequence: CASSLRGRGREAFF.

This clonotype has ten or more counts. The chain uses TRBV6-6 and TRBJ2-1, with 14 bases fitting TRBD2. CDR3 length: 18 residues. V gave up 6 bases and J gave up 10 bases; unmatched junction bases: 17. The germline gives CDR1 MNHNY, CDR2 SVGAGI (reference sequence). This CDR3 is CASRRPGTSGGRQSEQFF. DNA of the CDR3: TGTGCCAGCAGGAGACCCGGGACTAGCGGGGGCCGCCAGTCGGAGCAGTTCTTC.

This clonotype was recorded at least ten times. The chain links TRBV20-1 to TRBJ1-4, with D perhaps matching TRBD1 (6 bases). V lost 6 bases and J lost 15, with 23 bases in between. The CDR3 length is 13 residues. The germline CDR1 and CDR2 sequences are DFQATT and SNEGSKA (reference sequence). The CDR3 here is CSATVVDSDPMFF. CDR3 DNA: TGCAGTGCAACGGTGGTGGACAGCGATCCAATGTTTTTT.

This clonotype occurred a few times. V and J are TRBV24-1 and TRBJ2-1; tentative D call: TRBD2 (5 bases). The CDR3 has 17 amino acids. V lost 2 bases, J lost 8 bases, and 21 bases lay in between. Germline CDR1 is KGHDR and CDR2 is SFDVKD. The CDR3 loop reads CATSDSTLTYGVYEQFF. Here the CDR3 DNA reads TGTGCCACCAGTGATTCGACGTTGACCTACGGGGTTTATGAGCAGTTCTTC.

With respect to this clonotype: This could be a read error, since a much larger clone is one nucleotide away. The rearrangement joins TRBV2 to TRBJ2-6; D remains ambiguous. CDR1 SNHLY and CDR2 FYNNEI come from the germline V gene. The CDR3 runs 15 residues. This CDR3 is CASSLGASGTNVLTF. CDR3 in DNA: TGTGCCAGCAGCCTTGGAGCCTCTGGGACCAACGTCCTGACTTTC.

V and J are TRBV9 and TRBJ2-7, with a possible D match to TRBD1 (6 bases). With 0 bases removed from V and 7 bases from J, the gap between germline ends came to 23 bases. The CDR3 runs to 17 residues. Germline V lookup: CDR1 SGDLS, CDR2 YYNGEE. The CDR3 reads CASSVDPLTNRVWEQYF. DNA for the CDR3: TGTGCCAGCAGCGTAGACCCCCTTACCAACAGGGTTTGGGAGCAGTACTTC.

The J gene is TRBJ2-5, the V gene TRBV7-9; a weak D match, TRBD1 (6 bases). With 5 bases removed from V and 5 bases from J, the gap between germline ends came to 12 bases. CDR1 and CDR2 (germline): SEHNR, FQNEAQ (reference sequence). This CDR3 contains 13 residues. The CDR3 DNA sequence: TGTGCCAGCAGCCCGTTAAGGGGGGAGACCCAGTACTTC. Its translation: CASSPLRGETQYF. The full variable domain, rest sourced from reference TRBV7-9 and TRBJ2-5, is DTGVSQNPRHKITKRGQNVTFRCDPISEHNRLYWYRQTLGQGPEFLTYFQNEAQLEKSRLLSDRFSAERPKGSFSTLEIQRTEQGDSAMYLCASSPLRGETQYFGPGTRLLVL.

This clonotype came up a few times. This chain joins TRBV18 and TRBJ1-1; 8 nucleotides agree with TRBD1. The CDR3 has 15 amino acids. Germline V CDR1 and CDR2: KGHSH, LQKENI. V shed 1 base and J 6 bases; nucleotides not matched to a gene: 7. DNA of the CDR3: TGTGCCAGCTCACCACTCGGACAGGGATCGGCTGAAGCTTTCTTT. This gives the protein CASSPLGQGSAEAFF.

This chain links TRBV5-1 with TRBJ1-2; D gene ambiguous. The CDR3 covers 14 residues. The V and J ends lost 0 bases and 2 bases respectively, with 8 bases between them. Germline assignment: CDR1 SGHRS and CDR2 YFSETQ. The CDR3 spells CASSLADGNYGYTF. In DNA form, the CDR3 reads TGCGCCAGCAGCTTGGCCGATGGGAACTATGGCTACACCTTC.

This clonotype has at least ten counts. V gene TRBV7-9 combines with J gene TRBJ1-3; 11 positions agree with TRBD1. V shed 4 bases, J shed 7 bases, and the junction held 6 bases outside the gene matches. Germline V lookup: CDR1 SEHNR, CDR2 FQNEAQ (reference sequence). The CDR3 is made up of 15 amino acids. The CDR3 loop reads CASSSGQGAYNTIYF. CDR3 nucleotide sequence: TGTGCCAGCAGCTCCGGACAGGGGGCTTATAACACCATATATTTT.

This clonotype came up many times. The rearrangement links TRBV6-2 or TRBV6-3 to TRBJ1-5; D is undetermined. The CDR3 totals 14 residues. V dropped 2 bases and J dropped 7 bases, with 12 bases sitting between them. Germline assignment: CDR1 MNHEY and CDR2 SVGEGT. The CDR3 protein is CASSYDGSRQPQHF. DNA of the CDR3: TGTGCCAGCAGTTACGACGGGAGTCGACAGCCCCAGCATTTT.

This clonotype has at least ten counts. The chain combines TRBV5-4 with TRBJ1-2; 8 positions match TRBD1. The germline gives CDR1 SGHNT, CDR2 YYREEE (reference sequence). The CDR3 totals 15 residues. Trimming took 0 bases from V and 4 from J; bases not matched to a gene: 5. CDR3 sequence reads: CASSLDKTGAYGYTF. Here the CDR3 DNA reads TGTGCCAGCAGCTTGGATAAGACAGGGGCCTATGGCTACACCTTC.

This clonotype was seen more than once but under ten times. The V call is TRBV29-1, the J call TRBJ2-3, with D perhaps TRBD1 (6 bases). Trimming took off 6 bases at V and 6 bases at J, with 10 bases between the two ends. This CDR3 spans 11 amino acids. Germline V gene sequence: CDR1 SQVTM, CDR2 ANQGSEA. CDR3 loop: CSVQGGDTQYF. The CDR3 nucleotides read TGCAGCGTACAGGGTGGGGATACGCAGTATTTT.

This clonotype showed up many times. CDR3 in amino acids: CASSLPPGGREQYF. In nucleotides, the CDR3 is TGTGCCAGCAGCTTACCTCCCGGGGGGCGAGAGCAGTACTTC. This chain connects TRBV7-6 to TRBJ2-7; maybe TRBD2 (7 bases). Germline CDR1 SGHVS, CDR2 FNYEAQ. The CDR3 has 14 residues. V was pared by 2 bases and J by 7 bases, with 15 bases between.

The rearrangement links TRBV20-1 to TRBJ1-4, with unresolved D. This CDR3 has 15 residues. The germline V gene encodes CDR1 DFQATT and CDR2 SNEGSKA (reference sequence). V lost 4 bases, J lost 0 bases, and 12 bases lay in between. CDR3: CSATRHGATNEKLFF. The DNA for the CDR3 is TGCAGTGCTACCCGGCACGGAGCAACTAATGAAAAACTGTTTTTT.

This clonotype appeared a single time. The chain recombines TRBV28 with TRBJ2-7; 8 bases fit TRBD1. V gave up 7 bases and J gave up 4 bases; unmatched junction bases: 9. Germline V gene data show CDR1 as MDHEN and CDR2 as SYDVKM. This CDR3 is 14 amino acids long. The CDR3 is CASNHGQGLYEQYF. In DNA form, the CDR3 reads TGTGCCAGCAACCACGGACAGGGTTTATACGAGCAGTACTTC.

Only a few counts were recorded for this clonotype. This chain joins TRBV6-2 or TRBV6-3 and TRBJ1-5, with unresolved D. Germline V gives CDR1 MNHEY, CDR2 SVGEGT. The V and J ends lost 0 bases and 4 bases respectively, with 13 bases between them. This CDR3 has 16 amino acids. CDR3 sequence: CASSYSIRDGNQPQHF. The CDR3, as DNA: TGTGCCAGCAGTTACTCGATCCGGGATGGGAATCAGCCCCAGCATTTT.

This clonotype has just a few counts. The chain's CDR3 is CASRRQGNTGELFF. The CDR3 bases are TGTGCCAGCAGGAGACAGGGGAACACCGGGGAGCTGTTTTTT. V is TRBV6-6 and J is TRBJ2-2, with 7 bases matching TRBD1. The germline CDR1 and CDR2 sequences are MNHNY and SVGAGI (reference sequence). V was pared by 6 bases and J by 1 base, with 2 bases of the junction left unmatched. The CDR3 extends over 14 amino acids.

This clonotype was detected ten times or more. The rearrangement uses TRBV6-6 and TRBJ2-3; 9 bases are a match to TRBD1. Germline trimming cut 6 bases from V and 4 bases from J; bases unmatched to any gene: 8. There are 15 residues in the CDR3. Germline CDR1 MNHNY, CDR2 SVGAGI (reference sequence). The CDR3, as DNA: TGTGCCAGCAGCCAGGGGACAGGGTACCCAGATACGCAGTATTTT. Translated: CASSQGTGYPDTQYF.

In this sample, this clonotype turned up a few times. J is TRBJ1-5 and V is TRBV4-1; D gene uncertain. The germline CDR1 and CDR2 sequences are MGHRA and YSYEKL. V lost 0 bases and J 6 bases, leaving 15 bases between the germline ends. The CDR3 is 16 amino acids. The CDR3 DNA reads as TGCGCCAGCAGCCAAGAGGGTCAGCTTATATTTCAGCCCCAGCATTTT. Its translation is CASSQEGQLIFQPQHF.

V usage is TRBV7-3 and J usage is TRBJ2-7; no firm D call. Germline V gene data show CDR1 as SGHTA and CDR2 as FQGTGA. The CDR3 totals 13 residues. With 1 base removed from V and 5 bases from J, the gap between germline ends came to 9 bases. The DNA of the CDR3 is TGTGCCAGCAGCTTAATACTCACCGACGAGCAGTACTTC. This translates into CASSLILTDEQYF.

The table lists this clonotype with many counts. The CDR3 bases are TGTGCCAGCAGTCGCCGGGCGGGGGGGTATGGCTACACCTTC. Its protein product is CASSRRAGGYGYTF. The chain uses TRBV12-3 or TRBV12-4 and TRBJ1-2, with D possibly TRBD1 on 5 matching bases. This CDR3 comprises 14 residues. V gave up 5 bases and J gave up 5 bases, with 15 bases separating them.

The sample holds many counts of this clonotype. The rearrangement links TRBV6-1 to TRBJ2-4; D gene ambiguous. The CDR3 has 15 residues. The V and J ends lost 8 bases and 2 bases respectively, with 16 bases between them. Germline CDR1 MNHNS, CDR2 SASEGT. The CDR3 sequence is CASRTNRGTKNIQYF. The CDR3, as DNA: TGTGCCAGCCGCACCAACCGCGGCACCAAAAACATTCAGTACTTC.

J is TRBJ2-5 and V is TRBV20-1; 9 bases fit TRBD2. V was clipped by 6 bases and J by 5 bases; unmatched bases: 13. The CDR3 contains 15 residues. Per germline, CDR1 DFQATT and CDR2 SNEGSKA (reference sequence). In DNA form, the CDR3 reads TGCAGTGCCTGGGGGGAGCGGGAGGCTGGGGAGACCCAGTACTTC. This translates into CSAWGEREAGETQYF.